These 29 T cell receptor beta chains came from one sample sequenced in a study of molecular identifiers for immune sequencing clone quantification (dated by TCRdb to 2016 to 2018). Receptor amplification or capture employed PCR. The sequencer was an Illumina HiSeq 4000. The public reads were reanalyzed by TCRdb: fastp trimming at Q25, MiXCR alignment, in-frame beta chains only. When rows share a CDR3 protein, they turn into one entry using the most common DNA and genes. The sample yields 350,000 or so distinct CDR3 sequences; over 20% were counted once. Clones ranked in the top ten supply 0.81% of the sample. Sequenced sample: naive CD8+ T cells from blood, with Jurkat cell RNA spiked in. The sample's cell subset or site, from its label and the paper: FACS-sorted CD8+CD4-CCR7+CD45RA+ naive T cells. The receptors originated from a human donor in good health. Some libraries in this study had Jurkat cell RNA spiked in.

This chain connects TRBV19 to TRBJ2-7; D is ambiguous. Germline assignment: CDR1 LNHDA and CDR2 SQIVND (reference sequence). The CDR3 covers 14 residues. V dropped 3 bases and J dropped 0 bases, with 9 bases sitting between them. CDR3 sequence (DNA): TGTGCCAGTAGTATTCAAGACTTCTCCTACGAGCAGTACTTC. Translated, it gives CASSIQDFSYEQYF.

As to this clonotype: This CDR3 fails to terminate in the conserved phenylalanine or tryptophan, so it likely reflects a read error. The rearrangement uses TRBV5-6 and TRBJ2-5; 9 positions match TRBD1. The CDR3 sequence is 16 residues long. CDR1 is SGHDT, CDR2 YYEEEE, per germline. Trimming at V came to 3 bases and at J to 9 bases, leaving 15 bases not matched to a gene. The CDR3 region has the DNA TGTGCCAGCAGCTCCGAACGCGGGACAGGGACTCCTGCCCAGTACCTC. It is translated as CASSSERGTGTPAQYL.

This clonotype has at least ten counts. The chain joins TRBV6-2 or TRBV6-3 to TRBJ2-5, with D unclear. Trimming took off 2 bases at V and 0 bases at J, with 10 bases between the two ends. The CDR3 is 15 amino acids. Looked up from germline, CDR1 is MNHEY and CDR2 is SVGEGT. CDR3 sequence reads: CASSYVGWDQETQYF. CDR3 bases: TGTGCCAGCAGTTACGTTGGATGGGACCAAGAGACCCAGTACTTC.

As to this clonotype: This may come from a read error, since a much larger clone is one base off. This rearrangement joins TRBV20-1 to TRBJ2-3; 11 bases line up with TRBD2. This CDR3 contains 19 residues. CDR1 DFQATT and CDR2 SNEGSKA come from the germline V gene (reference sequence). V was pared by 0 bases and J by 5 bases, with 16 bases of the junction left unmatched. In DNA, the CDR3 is TGCAGTGCTAGAGATCTGGGGCTGACTAGCGGGGATGGTGTAGATACGCAGTATTTT. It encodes CSARDLGLTSGDGVDTQYF.

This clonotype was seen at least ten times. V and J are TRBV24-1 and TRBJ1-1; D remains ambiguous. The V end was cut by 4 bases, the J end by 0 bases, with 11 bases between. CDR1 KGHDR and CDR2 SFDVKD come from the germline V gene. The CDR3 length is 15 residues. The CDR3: CATSDGRSMNTEAFF. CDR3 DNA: TGTGCCACCAGTGACGGGAGGAGCATGAACACTGAAGCTTTCTTT.

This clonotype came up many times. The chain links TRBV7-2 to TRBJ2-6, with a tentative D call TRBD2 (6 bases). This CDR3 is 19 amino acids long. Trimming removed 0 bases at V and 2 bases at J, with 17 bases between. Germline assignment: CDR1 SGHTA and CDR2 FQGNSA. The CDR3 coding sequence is TGTGCCAGCAGCTTAGCGCCCACGGGGGTCCCCGCTGGGGCCAACGTCCTGACTTTC. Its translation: CASSLAPTGVPAGANVLTF. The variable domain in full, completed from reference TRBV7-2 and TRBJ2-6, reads GAGVSQSPSNKVTEKGKDVELRCDPISGHTALYWYRQSLGQGLEFLIYFQGNSAPDKSGLPSDRFSAERTGGSVSTLTIQRTQQEDSAVYLCASSLAPTGVPAGANVLTFGAGSRLTVL.

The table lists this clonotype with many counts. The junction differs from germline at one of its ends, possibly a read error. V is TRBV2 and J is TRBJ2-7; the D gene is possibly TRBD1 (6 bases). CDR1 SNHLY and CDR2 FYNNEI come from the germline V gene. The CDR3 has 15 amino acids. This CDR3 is CASREDRNGVYEQYF. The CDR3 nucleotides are TGTGCCAGCAGAGAAGACAGGAACGGAGTCTACGAGCAGTACTTC.

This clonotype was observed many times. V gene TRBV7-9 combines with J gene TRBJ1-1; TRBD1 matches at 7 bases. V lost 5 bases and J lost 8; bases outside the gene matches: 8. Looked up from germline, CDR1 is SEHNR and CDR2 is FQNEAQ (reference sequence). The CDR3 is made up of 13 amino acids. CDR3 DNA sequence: TGTGCCAGCAGCCCACCGACAGGGAAGGAAGCTTTCTTT. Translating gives CASSPPTGKEAFF.

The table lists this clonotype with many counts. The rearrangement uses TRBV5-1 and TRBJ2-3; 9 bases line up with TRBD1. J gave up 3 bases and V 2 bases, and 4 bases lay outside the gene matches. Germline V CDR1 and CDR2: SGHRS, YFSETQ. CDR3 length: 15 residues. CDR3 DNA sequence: TGCGCCAGCAGCTTACAGGGGGCCTGGACAGATACGCAGTATTTT. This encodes CASSLQGAWTDTQYF.

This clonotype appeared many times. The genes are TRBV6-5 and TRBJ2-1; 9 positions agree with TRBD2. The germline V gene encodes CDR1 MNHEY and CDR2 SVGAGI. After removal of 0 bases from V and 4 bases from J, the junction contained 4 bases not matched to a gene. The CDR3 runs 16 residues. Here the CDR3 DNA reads TGTGCCAGCAGTTACTCGAAAGCGGGAGGTTACAATGAGCAGTTCTTC. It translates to CASSYSKAGGYNEQFF.

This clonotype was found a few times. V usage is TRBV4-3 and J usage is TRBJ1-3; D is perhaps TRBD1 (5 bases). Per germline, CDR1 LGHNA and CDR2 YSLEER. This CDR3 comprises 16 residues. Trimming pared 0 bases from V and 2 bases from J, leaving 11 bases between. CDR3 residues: CASSQDAGTTGNTIYF. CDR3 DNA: TGCGCCAGCAGCCAAGATGCTGGGACTACTGGAAACACCATATATTTT.

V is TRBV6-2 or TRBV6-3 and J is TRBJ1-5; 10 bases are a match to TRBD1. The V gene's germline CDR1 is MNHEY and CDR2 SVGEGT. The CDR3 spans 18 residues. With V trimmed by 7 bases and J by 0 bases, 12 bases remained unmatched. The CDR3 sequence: CASKTDRTGGFSNQPQHF. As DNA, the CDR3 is TGTGCCAGCAAGACCGATCGGACAGGGGGTTTTAGCAATCAGCCCCAGCATTTT.

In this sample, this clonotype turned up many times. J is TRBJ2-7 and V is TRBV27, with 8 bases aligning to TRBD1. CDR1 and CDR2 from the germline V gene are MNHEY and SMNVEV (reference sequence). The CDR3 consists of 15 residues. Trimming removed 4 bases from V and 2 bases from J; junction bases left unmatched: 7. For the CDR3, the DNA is TGTGCCAGCAGTTCGGTGGACAGGGAGCCCTACGAGCAGTACTTC. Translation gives CASSSVDREPYEQYF.

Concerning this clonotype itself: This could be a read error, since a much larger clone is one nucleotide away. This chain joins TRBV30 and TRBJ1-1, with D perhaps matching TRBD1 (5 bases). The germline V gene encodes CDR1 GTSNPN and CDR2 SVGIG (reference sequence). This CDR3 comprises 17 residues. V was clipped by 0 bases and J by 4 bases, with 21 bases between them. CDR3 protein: CAWSVNGGHGISTEAFF. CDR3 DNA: TGTGCCTGGAGTGTAAACGGAGGACACGGGATAAGCACTGAAGCTTTCTTT. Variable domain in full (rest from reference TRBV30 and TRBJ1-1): SQTIHQWPATLVQPVGSPLSLECTVEGTSNPNLYWYRQAAGRGLQLLFYSVGIGQISSEVPQNLSASRPQDRQFILSSKKLLLSDSGFYLCAWSVNGGHGISTEAFFGQGTRLTVV.

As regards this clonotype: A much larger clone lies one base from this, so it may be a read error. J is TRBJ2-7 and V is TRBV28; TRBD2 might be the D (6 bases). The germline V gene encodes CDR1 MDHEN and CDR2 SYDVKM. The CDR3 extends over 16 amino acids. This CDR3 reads CTSSSSPYGTPHEQYF. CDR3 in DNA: TGTACCAGCAGTTCATCTCCCTATGGGACTCCTCACGAGCAGTACTTC.

CDR3 in DNA: TGTGCCAGCAGTTTGGAGGGACTAGGCGACGGAACCACCCTTTACACAGATACGCAGTATTTT. Its translation is CASSLEGLGDGTTLYTDTQYF. This sequence joins TRBV12-3 or TRBV12-4 and TRBJ2-3; 8 bases align to TRBD2. The trim removed 3 bases at V and 2 bases at J, leaving 22 bases unmatched. The CDR3 consists of 21 residues.

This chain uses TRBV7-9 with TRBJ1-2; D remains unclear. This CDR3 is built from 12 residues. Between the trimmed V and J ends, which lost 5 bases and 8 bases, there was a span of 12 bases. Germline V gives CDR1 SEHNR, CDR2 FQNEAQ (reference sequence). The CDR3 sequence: CASSTFVAGYTF. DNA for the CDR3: TGTGCCAGCAGCACCTTTGTTGCCGGCTACACCTTC.

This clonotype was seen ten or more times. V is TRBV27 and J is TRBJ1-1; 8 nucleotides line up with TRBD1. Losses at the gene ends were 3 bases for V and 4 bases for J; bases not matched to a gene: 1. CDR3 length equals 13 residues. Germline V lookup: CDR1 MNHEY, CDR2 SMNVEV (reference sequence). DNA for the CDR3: TGTGCCAGCAGTTTCGACAGGGGCACTGAAGCTTTCTTT. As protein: CASSFDRGTEAFF.

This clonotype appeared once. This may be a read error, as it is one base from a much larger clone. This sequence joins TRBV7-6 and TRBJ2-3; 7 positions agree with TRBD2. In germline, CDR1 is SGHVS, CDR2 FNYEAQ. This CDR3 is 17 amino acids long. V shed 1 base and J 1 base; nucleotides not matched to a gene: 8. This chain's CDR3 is CASSLVVAAGGTDTQYF. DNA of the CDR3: TGTGCCAGCAGCTTAGTCGTCGCCGCGGGGGGCACAGATACGCAGTATTTT.

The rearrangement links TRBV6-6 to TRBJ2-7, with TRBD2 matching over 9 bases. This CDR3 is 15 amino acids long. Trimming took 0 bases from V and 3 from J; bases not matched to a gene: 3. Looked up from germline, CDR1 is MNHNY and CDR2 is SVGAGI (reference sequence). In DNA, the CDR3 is TGTGCCAGCAGTTACTCTAGCGGGGGCTACTACGAGCAGTACTTC. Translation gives CASSYSSGGYYEQYF.

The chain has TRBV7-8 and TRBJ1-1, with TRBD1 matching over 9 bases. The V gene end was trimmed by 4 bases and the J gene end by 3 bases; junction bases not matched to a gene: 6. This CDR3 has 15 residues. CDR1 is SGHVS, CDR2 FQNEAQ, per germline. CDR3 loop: CASSSGDREYTEAFF. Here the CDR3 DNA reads TGTGCCAGCAGCTCGGGGGACAGGGAATACACTGAAGCTTTCTTT.

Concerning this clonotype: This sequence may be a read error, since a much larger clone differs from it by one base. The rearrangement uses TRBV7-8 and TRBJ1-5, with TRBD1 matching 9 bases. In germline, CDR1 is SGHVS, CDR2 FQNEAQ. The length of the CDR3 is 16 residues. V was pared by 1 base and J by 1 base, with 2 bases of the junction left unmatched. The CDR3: CASSLVGTGSNQPQHF. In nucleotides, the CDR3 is TGTGCCAGCAGCTTAGTGGGGACAGGGAGCAATCAGCCCCAGCATTTT.

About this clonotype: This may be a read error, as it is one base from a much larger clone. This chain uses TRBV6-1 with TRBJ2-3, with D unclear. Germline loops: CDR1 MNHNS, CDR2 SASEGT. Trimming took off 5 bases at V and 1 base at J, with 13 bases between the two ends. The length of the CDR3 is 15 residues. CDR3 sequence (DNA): TGTGCCAGCAGTAATGAGGTGGTCGGCACAGATACGCAGTATTTT. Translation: CASSNEVVGTDTQYF.

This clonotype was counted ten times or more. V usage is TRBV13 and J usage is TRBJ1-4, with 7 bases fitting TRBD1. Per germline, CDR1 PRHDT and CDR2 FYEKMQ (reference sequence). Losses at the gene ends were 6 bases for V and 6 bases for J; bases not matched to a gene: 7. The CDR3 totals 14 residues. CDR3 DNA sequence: TGTGCCAGCAGTCAGGGGGGCTCGGATGAAAAACTGTTTTTT. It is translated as CASSQGGSDEKLFF.

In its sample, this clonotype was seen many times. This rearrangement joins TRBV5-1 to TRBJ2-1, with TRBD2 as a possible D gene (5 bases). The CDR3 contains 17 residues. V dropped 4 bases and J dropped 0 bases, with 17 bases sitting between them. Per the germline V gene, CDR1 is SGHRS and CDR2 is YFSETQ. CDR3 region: CASSHNLDSSSYNEQFF. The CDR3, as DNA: TGCGCCAGCAGCCACAACCTGGACTCAAGCTCCTACAATGAGCAGTTCTTC.

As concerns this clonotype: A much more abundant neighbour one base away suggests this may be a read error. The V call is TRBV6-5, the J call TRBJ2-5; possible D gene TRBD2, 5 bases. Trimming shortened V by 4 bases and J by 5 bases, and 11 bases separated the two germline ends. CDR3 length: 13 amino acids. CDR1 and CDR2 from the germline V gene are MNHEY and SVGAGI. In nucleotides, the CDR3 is TGTGCCAGCAGTTGGAGGACTTCCGAGACCCAGTACTTC. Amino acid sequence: CASSWRTSETQYF.

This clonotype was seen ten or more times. The CDR3: CSVIRGDTGELFF. CDR3 sequence (DNA): TGCAGCGTGATTCGCGGGGACACCGGGGAGCTGTTTTTT. V is TRBV29-1 and J is TRBJ2-2, with a weak D call TRBD2 (6 bases). V was pared by 6 bases and J by 3 bases, with 11 bases between. The CDR3 covers 13 residues. CDR1 SQVTM and CDR2 ANQGSEA come from the germline V gene.

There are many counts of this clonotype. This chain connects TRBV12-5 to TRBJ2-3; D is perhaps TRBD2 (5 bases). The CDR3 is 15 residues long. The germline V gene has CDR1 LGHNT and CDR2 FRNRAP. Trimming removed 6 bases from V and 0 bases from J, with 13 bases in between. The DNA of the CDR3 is TGTGCTAGTGGGACGGACTTCCCTAGCACAGATACGCAGTATTTT. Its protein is CASGTDFPSTDTQYF. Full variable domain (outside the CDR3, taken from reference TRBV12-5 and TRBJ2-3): DARVTQTPRHKVTEMGQEVTMRCQPILGHNTVFWYRQTMMQGLELLAYFRNRAPLDDSGMPKDRFSAEMPDATLATLKIQPSEPRDSAVYFCASGTDFPSTDTQYFGPGTRLTVL.

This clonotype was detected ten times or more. CDR3 loop: CASSQVRRGASDTQYF. CDR3 nucleotides: TGCGCCAGCAGCCAAGTAAGGCGGGGGGCCTCGGATACGCAGTATTTT. The chain recombines TRBV4-3 with TRBJ2-3, with 8 bases that match TRBD2. The CDR3 length is 16 residues. Looked up from germline, CDR1 is LGHNA and CDR2 is YSLEER. V was pared by 1 base and J by 6 bases, with 9 bases of the junction left unmatched.